This TCR beta chain was obtained from a study of blood T cell repertoires in COVID-19 (dated by TCRdb to the early 2020s). General notes on the study: Samples from collaborators originated in the United States, Italy and Spain and spanned both the acute and convalescent phases of COVID-19. Deeply sampled blood TCRbeta repertoires from subjects exposed to, actively infected with, or recovered from COVID-19 were included in the dataset. The sample metadata nearly always contained a de-identified subject ID, COVID-19 status, age in years and sex. The repertoires were released in a freely available public database meant as a resource for research on the immune response to SARS-CoV-2. Where available, HLA class I and class II types were taken from metadata supplied by the sample provider and were not determined by assay-based typing. The material from the prospective study consisted of cDNA or gDNA derived from T cells, B-cell-depleted T cells, or PBMCs. The samples were drawn from two sources: the first 160 participants of the ongoing ImmuneRACE study, and fewer than 1,500 subjects contributed by 6 global collaborators. Broader findings and caveats from the paper: Clinical and demographic metadata were provided uncurated, with the amount varying by source and participant.

The germline V gene (reference sequence) sets CDR1 to PRHDT and CDR2 to FYEKMQ. V is cut by 2 bases and J by 4 bases, and the space between the germline ends is 11 bases. The CDR3 contains 14 residues, cysteine and phenylalanine counted. CDR3 DNA is the only sequence kept; it has 42 bases, read in frame from the first base. TCRbeta CDR3 regions were amplified from genomic DNA using the immunoSEQ Assay, a bias-controlled multiplex PCR. Regarding the original processing steps: The number of nucleated cells in each sample was estimated by amplification of reference gene primers within the assay. To quantify the absolute abundance of each unique TCRbeta CDR3 rearrangement, sequence reads were collapsed and filtered. For each sample, productive Simpson clonality was calculated as the square root of Simpson's diversity index over productive rearrangements. TCRdb obtained this table from immuneACCESS and retained in-frame rearrangements with V and J assigned. These tables miss some clones; where compared with another copy, unresolved V genes account for less than half of the shortfall, and the remainder is unexplained. The D gene and trimming were derived from the DNA, and the V and J assignments and clone size from that table. The sample data list fewer than 300,000 clones, and roughly 92% of these were observed just once. The ten largest clones take up about 2.2% of the sample.

At one collaborating source in Seattle, patients were enrolled during active infection and were followed longitudinally through the course of disease. The collaborating institutions used their own protocols to collect whole blood in K2EDTA tubes. Collaborator samples were shipped for TCRbeta analysis as frozen whole blood, isolated PBMCs, or DNA extracted from either sample type. A note on this clone: Its antigen has not been determined. No much larger clone is present one base from it, and per-base qualities are unavailable.

Sequences were obtained from peripheral blood. The V and J segments used are TRBV13 and TRBJ2-5, with the D gene too uncertain to name. This clonotype was sampled from a woman in her thirties with COVID-19, enrolled during active disease. The DNA sequence is as follows: TGTGCCAGCAGCTTATACCCCAGAGGAGAGACCCAGTACTTC. It translates as CASSLYPRGETQYF.